These 26 T cell receptor beta chains share one sample of origin, sequenced in a study of T-cell memory formation after mild COVID-19 (dated by TCRdb to the early 2020s). Receptor libraries were prepared by 5' RACE. The instrument was an Illumina NovaSeq 6000. In TCRdb, the public reads were trimmed at Q25 with fastp and aligned with MiXCR, with productive beta chains retained. Under each unique CDR3 protein, matching rows form one entry showing the most common genes and DNA. The sample table shows about 360,000 distinct CDR3 sequences, and 13% to 15% are seen once. The ten top clones hold under 25% of the sample. Specimen: PBMCs or a T cell subset sorted from them (not recorded which). All receptors derive from a man aged 18 to 35 who had mild COVID-19 (a few samples of this study predate the infection). The sample titles of this study are shuffled in the database, so cell type and time point are left out; the donor was told from shared clones.

The gene calls are TRBV5-1 and TRBJ2-3; 9 bases match TRBD1. J was trimmed by 2 bases and V by 0 bases; bases with no gene match: 7. Germline V gene data show CDR1 as SGHRS and CDR2 as YFSETQ. The CDR3 is 17 amino acids. The CDR3 is CASSLDPDRGATDTQYF. Written as DNA, the CDR3 is TGCGCCAGCAGCTTGGACCCAGACAGGGGGGCCACAGATACGCAGTATTTT.

CDR3 sequence (DNA): TGTGCCAGCTCACCAGGGAGGTTAAGTGGCTACACCTTC. This translates into CASSPGRLSGYTF. V gene TRBV18 combines with J gene TRBJ1-2; D is unresolved. V lost 2 bases and J 7 bases, leaving 11 bases between the germline ends. Germline V gene sequence: CDR1 KGHSH, CDR2 LQKENI. The CDR3 runs to 13 residues.

The rearrangement joins TRBV5-1 to TRBJ2-3; 11 nucleotides agree with TRBD2. The germline V gene encodes CDR1 SGHRS and CDR2 YFSETQ. CDR3 length: 15 residues. Unmatched junction bases numbered 3, after V lost 2 bases and J lost 4 bases. CDR3 in amino acids: CASSLLAGAADTQYF. CDR3 sequence (DNA): TGCGCCAGCAGCTTACTAGCGGGGGCGGCAGATACGCAGTATTTT.

This clonotype was observed a handful of times. The rearrangement joins TRBV5-1 to TRBJ2-5; possibly TRBD1 for D (5 bases). The CDR3 has 14 amino acids. Germline CDR1 SGHRS, CDR2 YFSETQ. Between the trimmed V and J ends, which lost 1 base and 5 bases, there was a span of 12 bases. CDR3 sequence reads: CASSLSRVWETQYF. CDR3 coding DNA: TGCGCCAGCAGCTTGTCCAGGGTTTGGGAGACCCAGTACTTC. Full variable domain (remainder filled in from reference TRBV5-1 and TRBJ2-5): KAGVTQTPRYLIKTRGQQVTLSCSPISGHRSVSWYQQTPGQGLQFLFEYFSETQRNKGNFPGRFSGRQFSNSRSEMNVSTLELGDSALYLCASSLSRVWETQYFGPGTRLLVL.

This clonotype was seen a handful of times. The V call is TRBV24-1, the J call TRBJ2-1; 7 bases match TRBD1. This CDR3 has 15 amino acids. V was pared by 2 bases and J by 3 bases, with 3 bases of the junction left unmatched. The germline gives CDR1 KGHDR, CDR2 SFDVKD. For the CDR3, the DNA is TGTGCCACCAGTGATTCCGGGACAGTCTACAATGAGCAGTTCTTC. This sequence encodes CATSDSGTVYNEQFF.

This clonotype has more than one count but fewer than ten. The chain combines TRBV5-1 with TRBJ1-1; 12 nucleotides agree with TRBD1. The CDR3 contains 16 residues. With V trimmed by 4 bases and J by 5 bases, 9 bases remained unmatched. Germline CDR1 SGHRS, CDR2 YFSETQ. DNA of the CDR3: TGCGCCAGCAGCCCCTGGGACAGGGGGCCGGGAACTGAAGCTTTCTTT. Encoded protein: CASSPWDRGPGTEAFF.

This clonotype was observed many times. V gene TRBV12-3 or TRBV12-4 combines with J gene TRBJ2-3; 8 positions agree with TRBD1. The CDR3 covers 13 residues. Trimming cost V 10 bases and J 4 bases; bases outside gene matches: 7. CDR3 in amino acids: CATRQGAADTQYF. The DNA for the CDR3 is TGTGCCACCCGTCAGGGGGCGGCAGATACGCAGTATTTT.

The sample holds many counts of this clonotype. This rearrangement joins TRBV9 to TRBJ1-2; no definite D call. The germline CDR1 and CDR2 sequences are SGDLS and YYNGEE. The CDR3 has 12 amino acids. Trimming cost V 4 bases and J 3 bases, with 7 bases left between them. CDR3 bases: TGTGCCAGCAGCCCGGTGCACTATGGCTACACCTTC. This translates into CASSPVHYGYTF.

The gene calls are TRBV6-2 or TRBV6-3 and TRBJ1-1; tentatively, D is TRBD1 (6 bases). The CDR3 contains 14 residues. Per the germline V gene, CDR1 is MNHEY and CDR2 is SVGEGT. V was trimmed by 0 bases and J by 6 bases, leaving 11 bases between them. In DNA form, the CDR3 reads TGTGCCAGCAGTTACTCGAACAGGGACCCTGAAGCTTTCTTT. Protein: CASSYSNRDPEAFF.

This rearrangement joins TRBV5-6 to TRBJ2-5, with D possibly being TRBD2 (6 bases). CDR1 is SGHDT and CDR2 is YYEEEE in the germline V gene. This CDR3 is 14 amino acids long. V dropped 3 bases and J dropped 1 base, with 10 bases sitting between them. CDR3 bases: TGTGCCAGCAGCTCCCCGGGGGTCCAAGAGACCCAGTACTTC. Protein product: CASSSPGVQETQYF.

This clonotype was detected only a few times. J is TRBJ2-7 and V is TRBV6-1; the match to TRBD1 covers 7 bases. The CDR3 consists of 13 residues. The germline gives CDR1 MNHNS, CDR2 SASEGT. V dropped 6 bases and J dropped 3; count of bases not matched to a gene: 5. The CDR3 region is CASRTGPSYEQYV. CDR3 sequence (DNA): TGTGCCAGCAGGACAGGGCCGAGCTACGAGCAGTACGTC.

CDR3 sequence (DNA): TGCAGTGCTAGTACTTGGGACCCAGATCCTGGAAACACCATATATTTT. Its translation is CSASTWDPDPGNTIYF. The chain carries TRBV20-1 and TRBJ1-3, with D possibly matching TRBD1 (5 bases). Trimming took 3 bases from V and 2 from J, leaving 17 bases between them. The germline V gene encodes CDR1 DFQATT and CDR2 SNEGSKA (reference sequence). The CDR3 length is 16 residues.

This clonotype showed up just a few times. The V call is TRBV9, the J call TRBJ1-3; D gene ambiguous. In germline, CDR1 is SGDLS, CDR2 YYNGEE. V lost 4 bases and J 0 bases, leaving 14 bases between the germline ends. The CDR3 spans 16 residues. Here the CDR3 reads CASSTGNSISGNTIYF. As DNA, the CDR3 is TGTGCCAGCAGCACTGGGAATTCTATCTCTGGAAACACCATATATTTT.

This clonotype was counted only a few times. The chain couples TRBV25-1 to TRBJ1-2; TRBD1 aligns across 9 bases. The CDR3 is made up of 15 amino acids. Per the germline V gene, CDR1 is MGHDK and CDR2 is SYGVNS. Germline trimming cut 3 bases from V and 5 bases from J; bases unmatched to any gene: 7. The CDR3 is CASSDFGQGWYGYTF. Here the CDR3 DNA reads TGTGCCAGCAGTGATTTCGGACAGGGGTGGTATGGCTACACCTTC.

This clonotype occurred once. J is TRBJ2-5 and V is TRBV6-2 or TRBV6-3; the D call may be TRBD1 or TRBD2 (5 bases each). CDR1 and CDR2 (germline): MNHEY, SVGEGT. This CDR3 comprises 12 residues. The V gene lost 11 bases and the J gene lost 4 bases, with 14 bases spanning the gap. The CDR3 protein is CACAQGRETQYF. In nucleotides, the CDR3 is TGTGCCTGCGCGCAGGGACGAGAGACCCAGTACTTC.

The genes are TRBV5-1 and TRBJ1-2; D perhaps matches TRBD1 (5 bases). The CDR3 is made up of 15 amino acids. The V end lost 4 bases, the J end lost 3 bases, and 16 bases lay between the germline ends. The germline V gene encodes CDR1 SGHRS and CDR2 YFSETQ. The CDR3 is CASSPGTLGDYGYTF. The CDR3 nucleotides are TGCGCCAGCAGCCCCGGAACCCTGGGGGACTATGGCTACACCTTC.

This clonotype appeared a few times. The J gene is TRBJ2-1, the V gene TRBV7-8; 12 bases map to TRBD2. The CDR3 totals 19 residues. Germline V CDR1 and CDR2: SGHVS, FQNEAQ. V shed 5 bases, J shed 9 bases, and the junction held 20 bases outside the gene matches. The CDR3 protein is CASSRPTLLAGGPLSEQFF. The CDR3, as DNA: TGTGCCAGCAGCCGACCTACCCTGCTAGCGGGGGGGCCCTTGAGTGAGCAGTTCTTC.

This chain connects TRBV7-9 to TRBJ2-1, with unresolved D. V gave up 11 bases and J gave up 8 bases, with 22 bases separating them. The CDR3 contains 14 residues. CDR1 and CDR2 (germline): SEHNR, FQNEAQ (reference sequence). In nucleotides, the CDR3 is TGTGCCGTAAACGATGCGGCCGCACTTCATGAGCAGTTCTTC. This codes for CAVNDAAALHEQFF.

The chain combines TRBV12-3 or TRBV12-4 with TRBJ2-2; 9 bases are shared with TRBD1. V shed 4 bases, J shed 6 bases, and the junction held 6 bases outside the gene matches. This CDR3 contains 15 residues. The DNA of the CDR3 is TGTGCCAGCAGTTGGACAGGGGAAAGTGCCGGGGAGCTGTTTTTT. Amino acids: CASSWTGESAGELFF.

This clonotype was recorded a few times. This chain connects TRBV6-5 to TRBJ2-3, with unresolved D. CDR3 size: 13 residues. The germline V gene encodes CDR1 MNHEY and CDR2 SVGAGI. V dropped 5 bases and J dropped 2 bases, with 8 bases sitting between them. The CDR3 coding sequence is TGTGCCAGCAGTCCCCTCTTCACAGATACGCAGTATTTT. It specifies CASSPLFTDTQYF.

This clonotype was detected a few times. The genes are TRBV27 and TRBJ2-3, with D possibly being TRBD1 (6 bases). V gave up 10 bases and J gave up 2 bases, with 19 bases separating them. Germline V gives CDR1 MNHEY, CDR2 SMNVEV (reference sequence). The CDR3 loop spans 15 amino acids. The CDR3 nucleotides read TGTGCCATCCGACCCACGGACAGATACACAGATACGCAGTATTTT. Amino acid sequence: CAIRPTDRYTDTQYF.

The chain joins TRBV7-8 to TRBJ2-1; 8 bases line up with TRBD1. This CDR3 region has 14 residues. V lost 4 bases and J lost 8; bases outside the gene matches: 7. The germline CDR1 and CDR2 sequences are SGHVS and FQNEAQ. The CDR3: CASSSLTGEDEQFF. CDR3 in DNA: TGTGCCAGCAGCTCCCTGACAGGGGAAGATGAGCAGTTCTTC. The full variable domain, completed using reference TRBV7-8 and TRBJ2-1, is GAGVSQSPRYKVAKRGQDVALRCDPISGHVSLFWYQQALGQGPEFLTYFQNEAQLDKSGLPSDRFFAERPEGSVSTLKIQRTQQEDSAVYLCASSSLTGEDEQFFGPGTRLTVL.

About this clonotype: This clone may be a read error of a much larger clone one base away. The chain links TRBV5-1 to TRBJ1-1; TRBD1 agrees at 7 bases. This CDR3 spans 14 amino acids. V lost 4 bases and J lost 1; bases outside the gene matches: 4. CDR1 and CDR2 from the germline V gene are SGHRS and YFSETQ. The CDR3 here is CASSMGQPNTEAFF. In DNA form, the CDR3 reads TGCGCCAGCAGCATGGGACAGCCGAACACTGAAGCTTTCTTT.

This clonotype was seen only once. The chain has TRBV12-3 or TRBV12-4 and TRBJ2-5; unclear D gene. V gave up 5 bases and J gave up 1 base, with 11 bases separating them. The CDR3 spans 14 residues. For the CDR3, the DNA is TGTGCCAGCAGTCCCGGGCTGGGCCAAGAGACCCAGTACTTC. It translates to CASSPGLGQETQYF.

The rearrangement uses TRBV7-8 and TRBJ2-2; D uncertain. This CDR3 comprises 16 residues. In germline, CDR1 is SGHVS, CDR2 FQNEAQ. V lost 3 bases to trimming and J lost 0 bases, with 11 bases between them. The CDR3 nucleotides read TGTGCCAGCAGCTTCCAGTTCCGAGCGAACACCGGGGAGCTGTTTTTT. Protein sequence: CASSFQFRANTGELFF.

The chain carries TRBV12-3 or TRBV12-4 and TRBJ2-2, with unresolved D. The CDR3 extends over 13 amino acids. V was trimmed by 5 bases and J by 5 bases, leaving 9 bases between them. CDR3 DNA: TGTGCCAGCAGTGTACAAGTTACCGGGGAGCTGTTTTTT. Amino acid sequence: CASSVQVTGELFF.